These 11 T cell receptor beta chains originate from one sample sequenced in a study of shared clonotypes between healthy human individuals. It was CD45RO-negative cells, positively selected for CCR7, that made up naive CD8 cells, with terminally differentiated effector memory CD45RA+ cells excluded. Assay used: immunoSEQ multiplex PCR; TCRdb lists only in-frame clones, some missing. The data hold about 2.1 million clones, with about 93% observed a single time. The sample consisted of naive CD8+ T cells from PBMCs. The receptors were gathered from a man between 18 and 29 years old in good health. Some clones in this sample may be carry-over from other donors' samples.

CDR3 region: CASSPHEVYSNQPQHF. The DNA of the CDR3 is TGTGCCAGCAGCCCACATGAGGTTTATAGCAATCAGCCCCAGCATTTT. The chain joins TRBV5-8 to TRBJ1-5, with D hard to call. This CDR3 is 16 amino acids long. CDR1 is SGHTS and CDR2 is YDEGEE in the germline V gene. V was pared by 4 bases and J by 0 bases, with 14 bases between.

The chain has TRBV6-5 and TRBJ1-4, with a weak D call TRBD1 (5 bases). Germline lookup yields CDR1 MNHEY and CDR2 SVGAGI. The CDR3 covers 15 residues. Trimming cost V 6 bases and J 5 bases, with 16 bases left between them. CDR3 bases: TGTGCCAGCAGCCTCGGGGCGTTCCGGAATGAAAAACTGTTTTTT. Protein sequence: CASSLGAFRNEKLFF.

V gene TRBV4-1 combines with J gene TRBJ2-1; D call uncertain. Germline CDR1 MGHRA, CDR2 YSYEKL. CDR3 length: 19 amino acids. Trimming left V 0 bases short and J 5 bases short, with 23 bases between. CDR3 residues: CASSQEKRVSGRIDNEQFF. CDR3 DNA sequence: TGCGCCAGCAGCCAAGAAAAAAGAGTGTCCGGTCGCATCGACAATGAGCAGTTCTTC.

The CDR3, as DNA: TGTGCCAGCAGTTTATCTCCCTGGACAGACGAGCAGTACTTC. Translation gives CASSLSPWTDEQYF. The chain is built from TRBV27 and TRBJ2-7, with D perhaps TRBD1 (6 bases). The germline CDR1 and CDR2 sequences are MNHEY and SMNVEV (reference sequence). V was cut by 0 bases and J by 5 bases, with 11 bases left in between. The CDR3 runs 14 residues.

In the case of this clone: In the same sample, other DNA sequences code for this CDR3. J is TRBJ2-7 and V is TRBV7-9; weak D call: TRBD1 (6 bases). The CDR3 length is 12 residues. In germline, CDR1 is SEHNR, CDR2 FQNEAQ (reference sequence). V was trimmed by 5 bases and J by 5 bases, leaving 10 bases between them. The CDR3 loop reads CASSLGGHEQYF. In DNA, the CDR3 is TGTGCCAGCAGCCTAGGGGGTCACGAGCAGTACTTC.

J is TRBJ1-2 and V is TRBV28; possibly TRBD1 for D (6 bases). This CDR3 has 12 residues. Germline V gene lookup returns CDR1 MDHEN and CDR2 SYDVKM. Trimming took off 7 bases at V and 5 bases at J, with 11 bases between the two ends. The CDR3 loop is CASTPDRYGYTF. The CDR3 nucleotides are TGTGCCAGCACCCCGGACAGATATGGCTACACCTTC.

This chain links TRBV9 with TRBJ2-2; 7 bases agree with TRBD2. Germline V lookup: CDR1 SGDLS, CDR2 YYNGEE. J lost 0 bases, V lost 3 bases, and 5 bases had no gene match. There are 16 residues in the CDR3. The CDR3 protein is CASSAGGGSNTGELFF. The CDR3 region has the DNA TGTGCCAGCAGCGCTGGGGGAGGGTCGAACACCGGGGAGCTGTTTTTT.

Notes on this clone: This same CDR3 is encoded by further DNA sequences in the sample. The J gene is TRBJ2-1, the V gene TRBV29-1, with D possibly called TRBD1 or TRBD2 (6 bases each). The CDR3 loop spans 15 amino acids. The V gene lost 1 base and the J gene lost 0 bases, with 10 bases spanning the gap. Germline V CDR1 and CDR2: SQVTM, ANQGSEA. The CDR3, as DNA: TGCAGCGTTGAAGGGGGGCGGGGCTCCTACAATGAGCAGTTCTTC. Protein sequence: CSVEGGRGSYNEQFF.

The chain links TRBV28 to TRBJ1-2; 8 bases match TRBD1. V was pared by 5 bases and J by 4 bases, with 6 bases of the junction left unmatched. This CDR3 comprises 14 residues. Germline V lookup: CDR1 MDHEN, CDR2 SYDVKM. Here the CDR3 reads CASSQGAMSYGYTF. The CDR3 nucleotides read TGTGCCAGCAGTCAGGGGGCTATGAGCTATGGCTACACCTTC.

This CDR3 is CASSLGEATKQFF. The CDR3 nucleotides are TGTGCCAGCAGTTTAGGGGAGGCGACTAAGCAGTTCTTC. The chain has TRBV28 and TRBJ2-1; D possibly corresponds to TRBD2 (6 bases). V shed 2 bases and J shed 11 bases, with 13 bases lying between them. In germline, CDR1 is MDHEN, CDR2 SYDVKM. The CDR3 is made up of 13 amino acids.

A single count supports this clone. The J gene is TRBJ2-1, the V gene TRBV6-6; no clear D gene. Trimming took 5 bases from V and 2 from J, leaving 7 bases between them. In germline, CDR1 is MNHNY, CDR2 SVGAGI (reference sequence). The CDR3 runs to 13 residues. The DNA for the CDR3 is TGTGCCAGCAGTACGGGCGCCTACAATGAGCAGTTCTTC. It yields the protein CASSTGAYNEQFF.